A single sample gave rise to the 31 T cell receptor beta chains below, sequenced in a study of blood T cell repertoires in COVID-19. Method: immunoSEQ multiplex PCR; TCRdb's copy keeps in-frame clones and lacks some. Of 60,000 to 90,000 clones listed, 80% to 90% were seen once; the top ten hold 20% to 25%. The sequencing sample was made of peripheral blood. These receptors were collected from a woman aged 45 to 65 with acute or convalescent COVID-19.

The gene calls are TRBV28 and TRBJ2-1, with 10 bases that match TRBD2. V was clipped by 3 bases and J by 2 bases; unmatched bases: 1. This CDR3 spans 15 amino acids. The germline gives CDR1 MDHEN, CDR2 SYDVKM. CDR3 sequence reads: CASSFGTSAYNEQFF. The CDR3 DNA reads as TGTGCCAGCAGTTTCGGGACTAGCGCCTACAATGAGCAGTTCTTC.

The V gene is TRBV7-3, the J gene TRBJ2-1; a possible D gene is TRBD2 (5 bases). The V and J ends lost 5 bases and 8 bases respectively, with 13 bases between them. The germline CDR1 and CDR2 sequences are SGHTA and FQGTGA. The CDR3 contains 13 residues. In nucleotides, the CDR3 is TGTGCCAGCAGCCCCCCGGGGAGCCATGAGCAGTTCTTC. It is translated as CASSPPGSHEQFF.

The chain is built from TRBV5-1 and TRBJ2-7; 7 bases are shared with TRBD2. This CDR3 comprises 14 residues. The germline CDR1 and CDR2 sequences are SGHRS and YFSETQ. The junction had 4 bases not matched to a gene; V was cut back by 1 base and J by 3 bases. The CDR3 DNA sequence: TGCGCCAGCAGCTTGTCGCGGGGGTTCTACGAGCAGTACTTC. The encoded protein is CASSLSRGFYEQYF.

This clone has more than one count but fewer than ten. V and J are TRBV13 and TRBJ1-1; D gene uncertain. The CDR3 length is 14 residues. V lost 1 base to trimming and J lost 6 bases, with 12 bases between them. Germline-derived CDR1 and CDR2 are PRHDT and FYEKMQ (reference sequence). CDR3 region: CASSLVGAGAEAFF. CDR3 DNA: TGTGCCAGCAGCTTAGTCGGAGCCGGGGCTGAAGCTTTCTTT.

The gene calls are TRBV11-2 and TRBJ2-1; D may be TRBD1 (6 bases). The CDR3 sequence is 16 residues long. Germline V gene lookup returns CDR1 SGHAT and CDR2 FQNNGV. V lost 4 bases and J lost 0, with 13 bases in between. The CDR3 is CASSSRQAGSYNEQFF. Written as DNA, the CDR3 is TGTGCCAGCAGCTCCAGACAGGCTGGCTCCTACAATGAGCAGTTCTTC.

This chain uses TRBV10-3 with TRBJ2-5; 12 bases are shared with TRBD2. The junction had 4 bases not matched to a gene; V was cut back by 4 bases and J by 1 base. CDR1 ENHRY and CDR2 SYGVKD come from the germline V gene. The CDR3 consists of 16 residues. CDR3 sequence: CAISGTLAGGQETQYF. The CDR3 nucleotides read TGTGCCATCAGTGGGACACTAGCGGGGGGCCAAGAGACCCAGTACTTC.

The chain couples TRBV19 to TRBJ2-5; D is possibly TRBD2 (5 bases). Germline assignment: CDR1 LNHDA and CDR2 SQIVND (reference sequence). The CDR3 is 18 residues long. V was pared by 5 bases and J by 2 bases, with 24 bases between. The CDR3 spells CASSGPRELLTSQETQYF. Here the CDR3 DNA reads TGTGCCAGTAGTGGCCCACGGGAACTTCTAACATCTCAAGAGACCCAGTACTTC. Drawing the rest from reference TRBV19 and TRBJ2-5, the complete variable domain is DGGITQSPKYLFRKEGQNVTLSCEQNLNHDAMYWYRQDPGQGLRLIYYSQIVNDFQKGDIAEGYSVSREKKESFPLTVTSAQKNPTAFYLCASSGPRELLTSQETQYFGPGTRLLVL.

The chain carries TRBV18 and TRBJ2-2; maybe TRBD2 (6 bases). The CDR3 length is 17 residues. In germline, CDR1 is KGHSH, CDR2 LQKENI. Trimming cost V 1 base and J 7 bases, with 19 bases left between them. CDR3 nucleotide sequence: TGTGCCAGCTCACCACTCCCGGCGGGGACTCTTGGCGGGGAGCTGTTTTTT. Translating it yields CASSPLPAGTLGGELFF.

The rearrangement uses TRBV4-2 and TRBJ1-1, with D tentatively TRBD1 (6 bases). Per the germline V gene, CDR1 is LGHNA and CDR2 is YNFKEQ. There are 14 residues in the CDR3. The V gene lost 0 bases and the J gene lost 5 bases, with 10 bases spanning the gap. The CDR3 DNA follows: TGTGCCAGCAGCCAAGAGGGGGCGTCGACTGAAGCTTTCTTT. Translated: CASSQEGASTEAFF.

V and J are TRBV29-1 and TRBJ2-3; D is unclear. Germline assignment: CDR1 SQVTM and CDR2 ANQGSEA. V shed 7 bases and J shed 1 base, with 15 bases lying between them. The CDR3 consists of 14 residues. In DNA form, the CDR3 reads TGCAGCGCAATCCCGTCCCTAGGCACAGATACGCAGTATTTT. Its translation: CSAIPSLGTDTQYF.

The chain is built from TRBV7-2 and TRBJ2-7; 12 nucleotides align to TRBD2. The V gene's germline CDR1 is SGHTA and CDR2 FQGNSA. V lost 2 bases and J lost 6; bases outside the gene matches: 8. The length of the CDR3 is 16 residues. The DNA of the CDR3 is TGTGCCAGCAGCTTACAAGGGGGACTAGCGGGTTCCGAGCAGTACTTC. Translated: CASSLQGGLAGSEQYF.

This chain joins TRBV27 and TRBJ2-7; the D gene is possibly TRBD2 (6 bases). The CDR3 loop spans 14 amino acids. Germline V gives CDR1 MNHEY, CDR2 SMNVEV (reference sequence). V dropped 4 bases and J dropped 10 bases, with 20 bases sitting between them. The DNA for the CDR3 is TGTGCCAGCAGTTCTGCCGGGACTGCTATCCAACAGTACTTC. Translating it yields CASSSAGTAIQQYF.

The table lists this clone with a count of one. The rearrangement joins TRBV12-5 to TRBJ1-2, with D uncertain. Trimming left V 6 bases short and J 6 bases short, with 8 bases between. CDR1 LGHNT and CDR2 FRNRAP come from the germline V gene. The CDR3 covers 11 residues. CDR3 region: CASGPTDGYTF. The CDR3 region has the DNA TGTGCTAGTGGACCTACCGATGGCTACACCTTC.

The gene calls are TRBV19 and TRBJ2-6; 8 nucleotides match TRBD1. Losses at the gene ends were 5 bases for V and 2 bases for J; bases not matched to a gene: 5. The germline gives CDR1 LNHDA, CDR2 SQIVND (reference sequence). CDR3 length equals 16 residues. The CDR3 DNA is TGTGCCAGTAGTCCTGAGGACAGGGCTGGGGCCAACGTCCTGACTTTC. This gives the protein CASSPEDRAGANVLTF. The variable domain in full, completed from reference TRBV19 and TRBJ2-6, reads DGGITQSPKYLFRKEGQNVTLSCEQNLNHDAMYWYRQDPGQGLRLIYYSQIVNDFQKGDIAEGYSVSREKKESFPLTVTSAQKNPTAFYLCASSPEDRAGANVLTFGAGSRLTVL.

This sequence joins TRBV5-1 and TRBJ2-1, with TRBD1 matching over 9 bases. This CDR3 region has 16 residues. Germline V CDR1 and CDR2: SGHRS, YFSETQ. Losses at the gene ends were 1 base for V and 4 bases for J; bases not matched to a gene: 6. The CDR3 DNA follows: TGCGCCAGCAGCTTGAAATGGGACAGGGTATACAATGAGCAGTTCTTC. It is translated as CASSLKWDRVYNEQFF.

This clone was seen a handful of times. The rearrangement uses TRBV7-2 and TRBJ1-4; a weak D match, TRBD1 (6 bases). Germline V gives CDR1 SGHTA, CDR2 FQGNSA. CDR3 size: 15 residues. With 6 bases removed from V and 8 bases from J, the gap between germline ends came to 19 bases. CDR3 in amino acids: CASRHRGGVEEKLFF. As DNA, the CDR3 is TGTGCCAGCAGACACCGGGGGGGCGTAGAAGAAAAACTGTTTTTT.

V is TRBV18 and J is TRBJ2-2; D may be TRBD1 (6 bases). The CDR3 extends over 13 amino acids. Trimming left V 8 bases short and J 6 bases short, with 13 bases between. Germline assignment: CDR1 KGHSH and CDR2 LQKENI. CDR3 loop: CASNRDGPGELFF. For the CDR3, the DNA is TGTGCCAGCAACAGGGACGGCCCCGGGGAGCTGTTTTTT.

The chain is built from TRBV5-1 and TRBJ2-5; possible D gene TRBD2, 5 bases. V lost 0 bases and J 5 bases, leaving 17 bases between the germline ends. This CDR3 has 16 residues. Germline V gene data show CDR1 as SGHRS and CDR2 as YFSETQ. CDR3 region: CASSLAPSGKGETQYF. The CDR3 region has the DNA TGCGCCAGCAGCTTGGCGCCCAGCGGCAAGGGCGAGACCCAGTACTTC.

The CDR3 spells CASSPGTIQETQYF. The CDR3 DNA sequence: TGTGCCAGCAGCCCTGGGACTATCCAAGAGACCCAGTACTTC. This sequence joins TRBV7-9 and TRBJ2-5; 7 nucleotides align to TRBD2. V shed 5 bases, J shed 1 base, and the junction held 4 bases outside the gene matches. Germline CDR1 is SEHNR and CDR2 is FQNEAQ (reference sequence). This CDR3 has 14 amino acids.

This clone occurred many times. This chain links TRBV4-2 with TRBJ2-2, with TRBD2 matching over 11 bases. This CDR3 contains 19 residues. V was pared by 1 base and J by 3 bases, with 10 bases of the junction left unmatched. CDR1 is LGHNA and CDR2 is YNFKEQ in the germline V gene. This CDR3 is CASSQAEASGGLDTGELFF. CDR3 DNA: TGTGCCAGCAGCCAAGCTGAGGCTAGCGGGGGGCTTGACACCGGGGAGCTGTTTTTT.

CDR3 amino acids: CASSIKPQSNEKLFF. CDR3 nucleotide sequence: TGTGCCAGTAGTATAAAACCCCAGTCTAATGAAAAACTGTTTTTT. This chain uses TRBV19 with TRBJ1-4; no clear D. The CDR3 is made up of 15 amino acids. CDR1 is LNHDA, CDR2 SQIVND, per germline (reference sequence). V lost 2 bases to trimming and J lost 3 bases, with 10 bases between them.

This clone was picked up a small number of times. The chain combines TRBV7-2 with TRBJ2-7; 7 bases fit TRBD1. CDR3 length: 16 amino acids. Germline CDR1 and CDR2: SGHTA and FQGNSA. Trimming at V came to 5 bases and at J to 2 bases, leaving 12 bases not matched to a gene. As DNA, the CDR3 is TGTGCCAGCAGCCACCTTCCGACAGGGCCCCCCTACGAGCAGTACTTC. It is translated as CASSHLPTGPPYEQYF.

The genes are TRBV27 and TRBJ1-3; a possible D gene is TRBD1 (5 bases). This CDR3 region has 15 residues. With 5 bases removed from V and 4 bases from J, the gap between germline ends came to 15 bases. The germline gives CDR1 MNHEY, CDR2 SMNVEV (reference sequence). CDR3 region: CASSLLWGQGNTIYF. CDR3 DNA: TGTGCCAGCAGTCTTCTCTGGGGCCAGGGAAACACCATATATTTT.

The DNA for the CDR3 is TGTGCCAGCATTCGGACTAGCGGGGGGGGAAGTGAGCAGTTCTTC. Translating it yields CASIRTSGGGSEQFF. The V gene is TRBV2, the J gene TRBJ2-1; 15 bases are a match to TRBD2. CDR1 SNHLY and CDR2 FYNNEI come from the germline V gene. After removal of 7 bases from V and 9 bases from J, the junction contained 7 bases not matched to a gene. This CDR3 region has 15 residues.

The rearrangement uses TRBV30 and TRBJ1-5, with no clear D. In germline, CDR1 is GTSNPN, CDR2 SVGIG (reference sequence). The CDR3 runs to 13 residues. The ends were cut back, 2 bases at V and 4 bases at J, with 9 bases in the middle. The CDR3 DNA reads as TGTGCCTGGAGTCGGCAGGTTAATCAGCCCCAGCATTTT. Protein sequence: CAWSRQVNQPQHF.

J is TRBJ2-2 and V is TRBV5-5; D might be TRBD2 (5 bases). The V gene's germline CDR1 is SGHKS and CDR2 YYEKEE (reference sequence). The CDR3 contains 17 residues. The germline V and J ends were trimmed by 2 bases and 7 bases, with 21 bases remaining between them. This chain's CDR3 is CASSFGYSGLIGGELFF. In DNA, the CDR3 is TGTGCCAGCAGCTTCGGGTACTCGGGATTGATCGGCGGGGAGCTGTTTTTT.

The rearrangement uses TRBV6-2 or TRBV6-3 and TRBJ1-1; 8 bases fit TRBD1. CDR1 MNHEY and CDR2 SVGEGT come from the germline V gene. The CDR3 covers 15 residues. The junction had 8 bases not matched to a gene; V was cut back by 5 bases and J by 3 bases. The CDR3 nucleotides read TGTGCCAGCAGTCGAAAACAGGGGGTACACACTGAAGCTTTCTTT. It translates to CASSRKQGVHTEAFF.

The chain couples TRBV14 to TRBJ2-7, with a possible D match to TRBD1 (6 bases). Per the germline V gene, CDR1 is SGHDN and CDR2 is FVKESK. The CDR3 is 16 residues long. V was pared by 0 bases and J by 2 bases, with 14 bases between. Written as DNA, the CDR3 is TGTGCCAGCAGCCAAGATCCCGCAGGGGCCACCTACGAGCAGTACTTC. Amino acid sequence: CASSQDPAGATYEQYF.

Ten or more counts support this clone. The chain uses TRBV6-2 or TRBV6-3 and TRBJ2-5; 7 nucleotides agree with TRBD1. With 5 bases clipped from V and 1 base from J, the junction kept 10 bases outside the gene matches. The CDR3 runs 16 residues. Germline CDR1 and CDR2: MNHEY and SVGEGT. CDR3 nucleotides: TGTGCCAGCAGTACAGACAGGGCACGGGGCCAAGAGACCCAGTACTTC. Amino acids: CASSTDRARGQETQYF.

V is TRBV6-2 or TRBV6-3 and J is TRBJ1-1, with D possibly being TRBD1 (5 bases). The CDR3 length is 16 residues. Germline V gene data show CDR1 as MNHEY and CDR2 as SVGEGT. Trimming cost V 0 bases and J 1 base, with 12 bases left between them. The CDR3 loop reads CASSYSYWGRNTEAFF. The DNA of the CDR3 is TGTGCCAGCAGTTACTCGTATTGGGGCCGGAACACTGAAGCTTTCTTT.

This chain uses TRBV28 with TRBJ1-4; TRBD1 is a possible D gene (6 bases). This CDR3 comprises 14 residues. Germline CDR1 is MDHEN and CDR2 is SYDVKM. Trimming pared 6 bases from V and 7 bases from J, leaving 15 bases between. CDR3 loop: CASRFQGPSEKLFF. CDR3 coding DNA: TGTGCCAGCAGATTTCAGGGGCCGAGTGAAAAACTGTTTTTT.